The 10 T cell receptor beta chains reported below all come from one sample, sequenced in a study of CD8+CD57+ T cells in acquired aplastic anemia. For CDR3 and TCR beta VDJ profiling, genomic DNA was the template used. Each CDR3 protein gets one entry after TCRdb re-called the reads with MiXCR. The data contain roughly 160,000 distinct CDR3 sequences, 65% to 75% of them singletons. Sequenced patients had shown CD8+CD57+ cell expansion by flow cytometry. The specimen was sorted CD4+, CD8+, or CD8+CD57+ T cells (not recorded which) from PBMCs. These receptors were taken from a human donor with aplastic anemia.

The chain employs TRBV20-1 and TRBJ2-2; 7 bases match TRBD2. The CDR3 is made up of 12 amino acids. Germline assignment: CDR1 DFQATT and CDR2 SNEGSKA (reference sequence). V lost 5 bases to trimming and J lost 6 bases; unmatched junction nucleotides: 3. The CDR3 bases are TGCAGTGCTCACGCGGGGGCCGGGGAGCTGTTTTTT. Residues: CSAHAGAGELFF.

The CDR3 is CASSITQYSSPLHF. The CDR3 nucleotides are TGTGCCAGTAGTATAACGCAGTACAGTTCACCCCTCCACTTT. V is TRBV19 and J is TRBJ1-6; the D is unclear. V was cut by 2 bases and J by 9 bases, with 11 bases left in between. Germline CDR1 LNHDA, CDR2 SQIVND (reference sequence). CDR3 length: 14 residues.

This rearrangement joins TRBV7-2 to TRBJ2-1, with D possibly TRBD2 on 5 matching bases. From germline, CDR1 is SGHTA and CDR2 FQGNSA. V shed 1 base and J shed 0 bases, with 7 bases lying between them. This CDR3 region has 15 residues. The CDR3 sequence is CASSLVRGSYNEQFF. CDR3 coding DNA: TGTGCCAGCAGCTTAGTCCGGGGCTCCTACAATGAGCAGTTCTTC.

This chain connects TRBV20-1 to TRBJ2-5; D unclear. Germline V gene data show CDR1 as DFQATT and CDR2 as SNEGSKA (reference sequence). Trimming removed 3 bases at V and 5 bases at J, with 10 bases between. This CDR3 is 12 amino acids long. This CDR3 reads CSASPLLETQYF. CDR3 in DNA: TGCAGTGCTAGTCCCCTCTTGGAGACCCAGTACTTC.

The rearrangement joins TRBV10-2 to TRBJ2-3; D is perhaps TRBD1 (6 bases). The CDR3 length is 15 residues. V lost 3 bases and J lost 4, with 14 bases in between. Germline CDR1 WSHSY, CDR2 SAAADI. CDR3 residues: CASSETGTIADTQYF. The CDR3 bases are TGCGCCAGCAGTGAAACCGGGACAATAGCAGATACGCAGTATTTT.

This clonotype was detected ten times or more. CDR3 sequence: CSATDLGGGRSSYEQYF. The CDR3 nucleotides are TGCAGTGCTACCGATTTAGGAGGCGGGAGGAGCTCCTACGAGCAGTACTTC. This rearrangement joins TRBV20-1 to TRBJ2-7, with TRBD2 matching 8 bases. Germline V CDR1 and CDR2: DFQATT, SNEGSKA (reference sequence). V shed 4 bases, J shed 0 bases, and the junction held 14 bases outside the gene matches. The CDR3 contains 17 residues.

The chain links TRBV5-6 to TRBJ2-2; D unclear. Germline V gene sequence: CDR1 SGHDT, CDR2 YYEEEE. CDR3 size: 14 residues. Between the trimmed V and J ends, which lost 0 bases and 1 base, there was a span of 4 bases. The CDR3 is CASSLVGNTGELFF. Written as DNA, the CDR3 is TGTGCCAGCAGCTTGGTAGGGAACACCGGGGAGCTGTTTTTT.

The chain links TRBV12-3 or TRBV12-4 to TRBJ2-7; D is unclear. V dropped 5 bases and J dropped 3 bases, with 14 bases sitting between them. The CDR3 totals 14 residues. CDR3 in amino acids: CASSPRATNYEQYF. CDR3 bases: TGTGCCAGCAGTCCCCGGGCTACCAACTACGAGCAGTACTTC.

This chain uses TRBV2 with TRBJ2-1; 8 bases are a match to TRBD2. Trimming at V came to 4 bases and at J to 1 base, leaving 15 bases not matched to a gene. Germline CDR1 SNHLY, CDR2 FYNNEI. The CDR3 runs 19 residues. This chain's CDR3 is CASSGGLGESVGSYNEQFF. The CDR3 DNA is TGTGCCAGCAGTGGGGGACTAGGCGAGTCTGTGGGATCCTACAATGAGCAGTTCTTC.

This chain joins TRBV7-3 and TRBJ2-1; 10 bases fit TRBD2. Trimming took 2 bases from V and 5 from J; bases not matched to a gene: 6. Germline V gene sequence: CDR1 SGHTA, CDR2 FQGTGA. The CDR3 extends over 16 amino acids. The CDR3 region has the DNA TGTGCCAGCAGCTTATCGTCTAGCGGGAGCGACAATGAGCAGTTCTTC. It is translated as CASSLSSSGSDNEQFF.